The sequence of this T cell receptor (beta chain) was determined in a study of cytomegalovirus exposure and HLA in healthy donors. Germline CDR1 reads MNHNS; CDR2 reads SASEGT. This CDR3 is 15 amino acids long. The J segment lost 4 bases and the V segment lost 6 bases, leaving 9 bases of the junction unmatched. Both 60 Vbeta primers and 13 Jbeta primers went into the PCR. Measured with immunoSEQ multiplex PCR; TCRdb has only the in-frame clones, and not every one. The sample includes 150,000 to 200,000 clones, 81% of them seen just once. The chain carries TRBV6-1 and TRBJ1-2; 9 positions match TRBD1. Sequencing used PBMCs. The TCR was taken from a woman between 18 and 29 years old in good health and CMV-seropositive. This chain's CDR3 is CASRTGTGTLYGYTF. Written as DNA, the CDR3 is TGTGCCAGCAGAACCGGGACAGGGACCCTCTATGGCTACACCTTC.